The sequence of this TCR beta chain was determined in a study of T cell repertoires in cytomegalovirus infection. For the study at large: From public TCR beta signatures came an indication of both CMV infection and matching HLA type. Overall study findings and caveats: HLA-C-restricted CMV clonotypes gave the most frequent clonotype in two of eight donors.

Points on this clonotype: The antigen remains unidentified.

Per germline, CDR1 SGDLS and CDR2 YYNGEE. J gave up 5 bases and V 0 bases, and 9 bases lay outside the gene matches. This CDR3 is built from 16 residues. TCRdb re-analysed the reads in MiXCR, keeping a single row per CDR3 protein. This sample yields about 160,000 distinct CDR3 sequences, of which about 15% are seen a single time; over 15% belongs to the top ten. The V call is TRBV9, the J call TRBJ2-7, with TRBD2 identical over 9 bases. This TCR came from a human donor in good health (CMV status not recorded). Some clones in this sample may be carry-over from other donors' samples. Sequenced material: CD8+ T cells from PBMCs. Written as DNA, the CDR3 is TGTGCCAGCAGCGTAGCAGTAGCGGGAGTAAGAAACGAGCAGTACTTC. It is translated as CASSVAVAGVRNEQYF.